This T cell receptor beta chain originates from a study of CD8 T cells in Susac syndrome. CDR3 length: 18 amino acids. The junction had 13 bases not matched to a gene; V was cut back by 0 bases and J by 4 bases. Germline values: CDR1 ENHRY, CDR2 SYGVKD. Random hexamers served to reverse transcribe roughly 0.45 to 1 ug RNA. Each CDR3 protein is one row after TCRdb ran MiXCR on the immunoSEQ multiplex PCR reads. The table shows around 230,000 distinct CDR3 sequences, with 95% occurring only once. This sequence originates from a human donor with multiple sclerosis. The chain links TRBV10-3 to TRBJ1-2, with 8 nucleotides matching TRBD1. Specimen: CD4+ T cells from PBMCs. The CDR3 DNA is TGTGCCATCAGTGAGTCTACTGTTTCCGGGACAGGCAGCTATGGCTACACCTTC. This gives the protein CAISESTVSGTGSYGYTF.